The rows below give T cell receptor beta chains drawn from one sample of a study of T-cell reconstitution after alpha-beta-depleted transplantation in children. TCRdb analysed the PCR reads with MiXCR anew, one entry per CDR3 protein. Found here are fewer than 1 million distinct CDR3 sequences, roughly 16% of them singletons; the top ten hold approximately 5%. Sample: PBMCs, mostly from graft donor cells, taken 360 days after TCRalphabeta/CD19-depleted stem cell transplant. These receptors were obtained from a male patient aged 5 to 17 who had a stem cell transplant for acute lymphoblastic leukemia, so the T cells may come from the graft donor. Each CDR3 is given without its conserved first and last residue. The D gene is left open where the match is weak.

J gene,D gene,V gene,CDR3 protein
TRBJ2-7,NA,TRBV30,AWSPTSFEQY
TRBJ2-7,NA,TRBV27,ASSLLSSGSTYEQY
TRBJ2-1,NA,TRBV29-1,SVEQGFGEQF
TRBJ2-7,NA,TRBV7-2,ASSSVFEQY
TRBJ1-1,NA,TRBV3-1,ASSPSAAVNTEAF
TRBJ1-2,TRBD1,TRBV18,ASSPPTGGRYGYT
TRBJ2-2,NA,TRBV15,ATSGTAGGELF
TRBJ2-6,NA,TRBV5-1,ASSLGGSFSGANVLT
TRBJ2-7,TRBD2,TRBV19,ASRPTSGSSYEQY
TRBJ1-2,NA,TRBV12-5,ASGLGTQGHVLGYT
TRBJ2-1,NA,TRBV12-3/TRBV12-4,ASSSLSGNEQF